Presented here are 27 T cell receptor beta chains from one specimen sequenced in a study of Ad26.COV2.S vaccination and SARS-CoV-2 variants. Treatment given: some 19 received Ad26.COV2.S at low or high dose, single or two shots; five or six received placebo; per-sample allocation not given. Sample collection was performed on day 63 after the first vaccine or placebo injection. TCRdb keeps only in-frame clones here, not all; method: immunoSEQ multiplex PCR. The sample lists hundreds of thousands of clones, around 90% occurring once. Source: peripheral blood, taken in a trial of Ad26.COV2.S vaccine versus placebo. The receptors here all came from a person aged 18-65 years who received the Ad26.COV2.S COVID-19 vaccine or a placebo.

The chain recombines TRBV27 with TRBJ1-1, with D unresolved. V lost 6 bases to trimming and J lost 4 bases, with 12 bases between them. Germline loops: CDR1 MNHEY, CDR2 SMNVEV (reference sequence). CDR3 length: 13 amino acids. CDR3 coding DNA: TGTGCCAGCAGATTAGGCTCGGGCACTGAAGCTTTCTTT. As protein: CASRLGSGTEAFF.

This clone was counted a single time. V gene TRBV18 combines with J gene TRBJ2-7; TRBD1 aligns across 7 bases. The J segment lost 0 bases and the V segment lost 1 base, leaving 3 bases of the junction unmatched. The CDR3 covers 15 residues. Looked up from germline, CDR1 is KGHSH and CDR2 is LQKENI. In DNA, the CDR3 is TGTGCCAGCTCACCACGGCAGGGGGTCTCCTACGAGCAGTACTTC. Its translation is CASSPRQGVSYEQYF. The full variable domain, in which reference TRBV18 and TRBJ2-7 provide the parts outside the CDR3, is NAGVMQNPRHLVRRRGQEARLRCSPMKGHSHVYWYRQLPEEGLKFMVYLQKENIIDESGMPKERFSAEFPKEGPSILRIQQVVRGDSAAYFCASSPRQGVSYEQYFGPGTRLTVT.

The V call is TRBV27, the J call TRBJ1-4; D call uncertain. With 5 bases removed from V and 4 bases from J, the gap between germline ends came to 8 bases. The length of the CDR3 is 13 residues. Looked up from germline, CDR1 is MNHEY and CDR2 is SMNVEV (reference sequence). In nucleotides, the CDR3 is TGTGCCAGCAGTGACCGAAATAATGAAAAACTGTTTTTT. Protein sequence: CASSDRNNEKLFF. Complete variable domain (other parts from reference TRBV27 and TRBJ1-4): EAQVTQNPRYLITVTGKKLTVTCSQNMNHEYMSWYRQDPGLGLRQIYYSMNVEVTDKGDVPEGYKVSRKEKRNFPLILESPSPNQTSLYFCASSDRNNEKLFFGSGTQLSVL.

The chain uses TRBV30 and TRBJ2-1; a weak D match, TRBD2 (6 bases). V lost 3 bases, J lost 6 bases, and 15 bases lay in between. Germline V lookup: CDR1 GTSNPN, CDR2 SVGIG (reference sequence). There are 14 residues in the CDR3. The CDR3 DNA reads TGTGCCTGGAGGAGGGAGGCTGACAGCAATGAGCAGTTCTTC. This gives the protein CAWRREADSNEQFF.

J is TRBJ2-3 and V is TRBV6-5; tentatively, D is TRBD2 (6 bases). The length of the CDR3 is 13 residues. The V end was cut by 5 bases, the J end by 3 bases, with 9 bases between. The V gene's germline CDR1 is MNHEY and CDR2 SVGAGI. The CDR3 sequence: CASSTGTTDTQYF. The CDR3 DNA is TGTGCCAGCAGTACGGGGACTACAGATACGCAGTATTTT.

V is TRBV5-8 and J is TRBJ2-2; D remains ambiguous. Deletions cut 0 bases from V and 4 bases from J, with 10 bases between. Germline CDR1 reads SGHTS; CDR2 reads YDEGEE. The CDR3 runs to 15 residues. The CDR3 spells CASSLVRVSTGELFF. CDR3 in DNA: TGTGCCAGCAGCTTGGTTAGGGTTTCCACCGGGGAGCTGTTTTTT.

The chain carries TRBV9 and TRBJ1-4; TRBD1 is a possible D gene (6 bases). CDR3 size: 18 residues. Per the germline V gene, CDR1 is SGDLS and CDR2 is YYNGEE. V lost 4 bases, J lost 2 bases, and 21 bases lay in between. CDR3 DNA sequence: TGTGCCAGCAGCAAAGGGACAAGGGCGTCAACCACTAATGAAAAACTGTTTTTT. Amino acid sequence: CASSKGTRASTTNEKLFF.

V is TRBV7-9 and J is TRBJ2-4, with 10 nucleotides matching TRBD2. Per germline, CDR1 SEHNR and CDR2 FQNEAQ (reference sequence). V shed 3 bases, J shed 4 bases, and the junction held 6 bases outside the gene matches. The CDR3 runs 16 residues. The CDR3 DNA reads as TGTGCCAGCAGCTTTTTCCGACTAGCGGGTAAAAACATTCAGTACTTC. It is translated as CASSFFRLAGKNIQYF.

The rearrangement joins TRBV5-1 to TRBJ2-2; 8 nucleotides align to TRBD2. Trimming removed 4 bases from V and 5 bases from J; junction bases left unmatched: 7. Germline CDR1 SGHRS, CDR2 YFSETQ. This CDR3 spans 15 amino acids. DNA for the CDR3: TGCGCCAGCAGCCTTGACGGGGGGGGGACCGGGGAGCTGTTTTTT. Translated: CASSLDGGGTGELFF. Full variable domain (missing parts from reference TRBV5-1 and TRBJ2-2): KAGVTQTPRYLIKTRGQQVTLSCSPISGHRSVSWYQQTPGQGLQFLFEYFSETQRNKGNFPGRFSGRQFSNSRSEMNVSTLELGDSALYLCASSLDGGGTGELFFGEGSRLTVL.

This clone occurred a few times. This CDR3 is also generated by other DNA sequences in the sample. The V call is TRBV7-9, the J call TRBJ1-3; D remains ambiguous. The germline V gene has CDR1 SEHNR and CDR2 FQNEAQ (reference sequence). V was cut by 5 bases and J by 0 bases, with 5 bases left in between. This CDR3 is 13 amino acids long. The CDR3 loop is CASSPSSGNTIYF. The CDR3 DNA reads as TGTGCCAGCAGCCCAAGCTCTGGAAACACCATATATTTT.

The chain links TRBV10-3 to TRBJ2-1, with D perhaps matching TRBD1 (5 bases). The CDR3 is made up of 14 amino acids. CDR1 ENHRY and CDR2 SYGVKD come from the germline V gene. V shed 3 bases and J shed 5 bases, with 11 bases lying between them. CDR3 sequence: CAISDGRGDNEQFF. The CDR3 DNA reads TGTGCCATCAGTGATGGTAGGGGCGACAATGAGCAGTTCTTC.

The chain couples TRBV15 to TRBJ2-1; TRBD1 might be the D (5 bases). Deletions cut 2 bases from V and 10 bases from J, with 15 bases between. Per germline, CDR1 LNHNV and CDR2 YYDKDF (reference sequence). The CDR3 sequence is 14 residues long. The CDR3 region has the DNA TGTGCCACCAGCAGAAGCTCTACAGGTTACGAGCAGTTCTTC. Translated: CATSRSSTGYEQFF.

The genes are TRBV19 and TRBJ1-4, with 7 nucleotides matching TRBD1. The CDR3 length is 14 residues. With 3 bases clipped from V and 6 bases from J, the junction kept 4 bases outside the gene matches. CDR1 is LNHDA and CDR2 is SQIVND in the germline V gene (reference sequence). The CDR3 loop reads CASSMGTAYEKLFF. The CDR3 nucleotides are TGTGCCAGTAGTATGGGGACAGCATATGAAAAACTGTTTTTT.

With regard to this clone: This sample includes further DNA sequences coding for the same CDR3. The CDR3 nucleotides read TGTGCCAGCAGCTTCAGGGGGGGCAATCAGCCCCAGCATTTT. This encodes CASSFRGGNQPQHF. This chain connects TRBV7-2 to TRBJ1-5; 7 positions match TRBD1. Germline V gene data show CDR1 as SGHTA and CDR2 as FQGNSA. CDR3 size: 14 residues. The junction had 1 base not matched to a gene; V was cut back by 3 bases and J by 2 bases.

This clone has more than one count but fewer than ten. At the DNA level, this CDR3 is encoded by other sequences in the same sample as well. This chain joins TRBV6-5 and TRBJ1-4, with D unclear. This CDR3 is 12 amino acids long. Germline V gene lookup returns CDR1 MNHEY and CDR2 SVGAGI. Trimming pared 3 bases from V and 8 bases from J, leaving 7 bases between. The CDR3: CASSYSGEKLFF. DNA of the CDR3: TGTGCCAGCAGTTATTCCGGGGAAAAACTGTTTTTT.

A few counts support this clone. This sequence joins TRBV7-9 and TRBJ1-1, with D unresolved. The V end lost 1 base, the J end lost 1 base, and 7 bases lay between the germline ends. Germline V lookup: CDR1 SEHNR, CDR2 FQNEAQ (reference sequence). The CDR3 contains 14 residues. CDR3 amino acids: CASSLGSPNTEAFF. The CDR3 DNA follows: TGTGCCAGCAGCTTAGGCAGCCCGAACACTGAAGCTTTCTTT.

CDR3 bases: TGTGCCAGTCAGACAGGAACCTCTGGAAACACCATATATTTT. Its protein product is CASQTGTSGNTIYF. This sequence joins TRBV19 and TRBJ1-3; D may be TRBD1 (6 bases). Germline CDR1 and CDR2: LNHDA and SQIVND (reference sequence). V was clipped by 8 bases and J by 0 bases, with 11 bases between them. The CDR3 runs 14 residues.

As to this clone: The sample holds other DNA sequences that translate to the same CDR3. The chain recombines TRBV12-3 or TRBV12-4 with TRBJ1-1; 9 positions match TRBD1. The CDR3 contains 13 residues. J gave up 4 bases and V 6 bases, and 3 bases lay outside the gene matches. This CDR3 is CASSATGGTEAFF. The CDR3 nucleotides read TGTGCCAGCAGCGCGACAGGGGGCACTGAAGCTTTCTTT.

The rearrangement joins TRBV10-3 to TRBJ1-1; no clear D. The ends were cut back, 7 bases at V and 5 bases at J, with 14 bases in the middle. The CDR3 has 13 amino acids. CDR1 is ENHRY and CDR2 is SYGVKD in the germline V gene. CDR3 protein: CAITGNLGTEAFF. CDR3 nucleotide sequence: TGTGCCATCACCGGGAACCTGGGGACTGAAGCTTTCTTT.

The V and J genes are TRBV18 and TRBJ1-3; 8 bases map to TRBD1. The trim removed 4 bases at V and 3 bases at J, leaving 5 bases unmatched. The CDR3 is 15 amino acids. The germline gives CDR1 KGHSH, CDR2 LQKENI. The CDR3 loop reads CASSLGQAVGNTIYF. As DNA, the CDR3 is TGTGCCAGCTCACTGGGACAGGCGGTTGGAAACACCATATATTTT.

The chain carries TRBV6-5 and TRBJ1-5, with D maybe TRBD1 (5 bases). This CDR3 comprises 13 residues. Germline CDR1 MNHEY, CDR2 SVGAGI. Deletions cut 6 bases from V and 4 bases from J, with 10 bases between. The CDR3: CASSRTKNQPQHF. CDR3 DNA sequence: TGTGCCAGCAGCCGGACAAAGAATCAGCCCCAGCATTTT.

J is TRBJ2-7 and V is TRBV9; possible D gene TRBD1, 5 bases. Trimming cost V 0 bases and J 2 bases, with 9 bases left between them. Germline V gives CDR1 SGDLS, CDR2 YYNGEE. The CDR3 consists of 14 residues. The CDR3 DNA reads TGTGCCAGCAGCGTAGAGGGGTCGACCTACGAGCAGTACTTC. It translates to CASSVEGSTYEQYF. Combining the CDR3 with reference TRBV9 and TRBJ2-7 gives the whole variable domain DSGVTQTPKHLITATGQRVTLRCSPRSGDLSVYWYQQSLDQGLQFLIQYYNGEERAKGNILERFSAQQFPDLHSELNLSSLELGDSALYFCASSVEGSTYEQYFGPGTRLTVT.

In its sample, this clone was seen once. The chain couples TRBV19 to TRBJ2-7, with 8 positions matching TRBD2. In germline, CDR1 is LNHDA, CDR2 SQIVND (reference sequence). The ends lost 6 bases at V and 2 bases at J; junction bases unmatched: 3. The CDR3 runs to 13 residues. CDR3 sequence (DNA): TGTGCCAGTAGGGGCGGGGGGACCTACGAGCAGTACTTC. Its translation is CASRGGGTYEQYF.

The chain uses TRBV5-1 and TRBJ2-4, with 7 bases that match TRBD2. CDR3 size: 15 residues. The J segment lost 7 bases and the V segment lost 4 bases, leaving 11 bases of the junction unmatched. Germline CDR1 and CDR2: SGHRS and YFSETQ. The CDR3 sequence is CASSRVWEGKNIQYF. CDR3 nucleotides: TGCGCCAGCAGCCGAGTTTGGGAGGGAAAGAACATTCAGTACTTC.

The V call is TRBV4-1, the J call TRBJ2-7; no firm D call. Trimming left V 0 bases short and J 6 bases short, with 12 bases between. Germline lookup yields CDR1 MGHRA and CDR2 YSYEKL. This CDR3 contains 14 residues. CDR3 DNA sequence: TGCGCCAGCAGCCAAGATCCGGCAGGACCCGAGCAGTACTTC. Protein: CASSQDPAGPEQYF.

This clone was observed a single time. The CDR3 DNA follows: TGTGCCATCAGTGAGTCGAGACTAGCGTCGTTCTTC. Translated: CAISESRLASFF. V and J are TRBV10-3 and TRBJ2-1; 8 bases line up with TRBD2. From germline, CDR1 is ENHRY and CDR2 SYGVKD. V lost 0 bases to trimming and J lost 15 bases; unmatched junction nucleotides: 4. CDR3 length equals 12 residues.

The chain carries TRBV30 and TRBJ2-4, with 8 bases matching TRBD1. The CDR3 consists of 16 residues. Trimming took 4 bases from V and 1 from J; bases not matched to a gene: 9. Per germline, CDR1 GTSNPN and CDR2 SVGIG (reference sequence). CDR3 residues: CAWTGGAFGAKNIQYF. In nucleotides, the CDR3 is TGTGCCTGGACAGGGGGCGCATTTGGGGCCAAAAACATTCAGTACTTC.